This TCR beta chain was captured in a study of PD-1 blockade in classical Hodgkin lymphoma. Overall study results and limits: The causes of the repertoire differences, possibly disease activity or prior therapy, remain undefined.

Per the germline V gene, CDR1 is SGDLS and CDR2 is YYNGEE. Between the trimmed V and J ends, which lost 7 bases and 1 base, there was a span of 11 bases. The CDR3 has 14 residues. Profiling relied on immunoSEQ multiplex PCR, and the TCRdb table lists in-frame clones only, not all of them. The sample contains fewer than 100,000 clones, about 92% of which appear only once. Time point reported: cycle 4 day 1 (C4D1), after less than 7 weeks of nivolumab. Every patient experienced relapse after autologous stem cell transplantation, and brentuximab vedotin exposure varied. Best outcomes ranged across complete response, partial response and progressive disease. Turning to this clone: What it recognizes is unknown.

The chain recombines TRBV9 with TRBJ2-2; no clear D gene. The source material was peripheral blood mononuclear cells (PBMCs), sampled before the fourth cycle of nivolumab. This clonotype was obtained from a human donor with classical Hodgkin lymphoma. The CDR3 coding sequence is TGTGCCAGCTCATTTGACGTGAACACCGGGGAGCTGTTTTTT. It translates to CASSFDVNTGELFF. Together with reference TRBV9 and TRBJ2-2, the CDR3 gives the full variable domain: DSGVTQTPKHLITATGQRVTLRCSPRSGDLSVYWYQQSLDQGLQFLIQYYNGEERAKGNILERFSAQQFPDLHSELNLSSLELGDSALYFCASSFDVNTGELFFGEGSRLTVL.